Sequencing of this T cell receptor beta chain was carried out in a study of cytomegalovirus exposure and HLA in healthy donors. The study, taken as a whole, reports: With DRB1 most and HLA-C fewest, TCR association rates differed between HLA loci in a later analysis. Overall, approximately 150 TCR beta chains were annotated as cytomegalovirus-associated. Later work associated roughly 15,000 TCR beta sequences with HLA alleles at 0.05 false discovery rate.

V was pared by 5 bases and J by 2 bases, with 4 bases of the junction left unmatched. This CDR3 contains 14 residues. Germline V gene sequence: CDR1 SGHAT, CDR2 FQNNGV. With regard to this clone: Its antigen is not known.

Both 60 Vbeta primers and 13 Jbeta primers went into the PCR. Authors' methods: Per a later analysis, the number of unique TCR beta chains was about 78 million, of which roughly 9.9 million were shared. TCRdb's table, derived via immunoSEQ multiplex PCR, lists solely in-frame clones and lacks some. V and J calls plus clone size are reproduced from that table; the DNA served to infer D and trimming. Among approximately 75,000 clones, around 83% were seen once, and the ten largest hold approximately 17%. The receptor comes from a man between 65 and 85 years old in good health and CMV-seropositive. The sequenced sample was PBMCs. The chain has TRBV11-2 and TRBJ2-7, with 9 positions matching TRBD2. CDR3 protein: CASSLGGGAYEQYF. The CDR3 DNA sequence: TGTGCCAGCAGCCTAGGCGGGGGGGCCTACGAGCAGTACTTC.